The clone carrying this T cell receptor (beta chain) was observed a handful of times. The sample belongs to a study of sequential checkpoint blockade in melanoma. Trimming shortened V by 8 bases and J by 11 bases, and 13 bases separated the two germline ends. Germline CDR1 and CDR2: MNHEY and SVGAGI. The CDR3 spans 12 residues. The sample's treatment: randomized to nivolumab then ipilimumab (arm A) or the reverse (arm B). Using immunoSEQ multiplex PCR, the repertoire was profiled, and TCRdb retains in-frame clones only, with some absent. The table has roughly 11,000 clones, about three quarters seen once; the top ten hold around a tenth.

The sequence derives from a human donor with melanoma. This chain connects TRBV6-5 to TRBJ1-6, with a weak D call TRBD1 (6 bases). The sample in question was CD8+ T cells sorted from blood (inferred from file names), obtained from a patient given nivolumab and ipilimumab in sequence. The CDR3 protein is CASGGLWAPLHF. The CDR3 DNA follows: TGTGCCAGCGGGGGCCTATGGGCACCCCTCCACTTT.